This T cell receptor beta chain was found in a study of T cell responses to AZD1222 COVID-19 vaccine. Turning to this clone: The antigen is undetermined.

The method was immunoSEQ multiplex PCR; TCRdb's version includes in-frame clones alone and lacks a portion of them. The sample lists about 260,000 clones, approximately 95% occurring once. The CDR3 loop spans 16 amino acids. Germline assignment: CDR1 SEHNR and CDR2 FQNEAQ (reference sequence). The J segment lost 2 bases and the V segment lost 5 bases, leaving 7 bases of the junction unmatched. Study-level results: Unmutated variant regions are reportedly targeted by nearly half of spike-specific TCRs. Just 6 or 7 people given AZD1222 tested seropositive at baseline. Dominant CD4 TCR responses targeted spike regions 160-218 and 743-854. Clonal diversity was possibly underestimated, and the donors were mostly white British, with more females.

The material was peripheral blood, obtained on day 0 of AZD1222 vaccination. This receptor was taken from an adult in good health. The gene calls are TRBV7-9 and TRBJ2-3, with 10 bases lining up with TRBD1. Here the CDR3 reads CASSDRDRGLTDTQYF. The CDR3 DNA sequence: TGTGCCAGCAGCGACCGGGACAGGGGCCTCACAGATACGCAGTATTTT.